These 3 T cell receptor beta chains originate from one sample sequenced in a study of control samples from healthy donors and cancer patients. This table comes from immunoSEQ multiplex PCR, and its TCRdb copy is limited to in-frame clones, with some not included. The table lists fewer than 200,000 clones, approximately 95% of them singletons. Input material: blood. These receptors originate from a man aged 18-30 years in good health.

This clone was detected once. The gene calls are TRBV18 and TRBJ1-1, with D perhaps TRBD1 (5 bases). Trimming removed 4 bases from V and 3 bases from J, with 15 bases in between. The V gene's germline CDR1 is KGHSH and CDR2 LQKENI. CDR3 size: 15 residues. CDR3 residues: CASSLLWGDDTEAFF. The CDR3 bases are TGTGCCAGCTCACTGCTGTGGGGGGATGACACTGAAGCTTTCTTT.

This chain connects TRBV13 to TRBJ1-3; 8 positions match TRBD1. Unmatched junction bases numbered 5, after V lost 3 bases and J lost 4 bases. Germline CDR1 and CDR2: PRHDT and FYEKMQ (reference sequence). This CDR3 comprises 15 residues. The CDR3, as DNA: TGTGCCAGCAGCTTCCAGGGGGCGGAAGGAAACACCATATATTTT. This codes for CASSFQGAEGNTIYF.

This chain joins TRBV5-4 and TRBJ1-2; D call uncertain. CDR1 is SGHNT and CDR2 is YYREEE in the germline V gene (reference sequence). V shed 10 bases and J shed 1 base, with 14 bases lying between them. The CDR3 loop spans 13 amino acids. The CDR3 protein is CASDAGGNYGYTF. CDR3 in DNA: TGTGCCTCGGACGCGGGCGGTAACTATGGCTACACCTTC.